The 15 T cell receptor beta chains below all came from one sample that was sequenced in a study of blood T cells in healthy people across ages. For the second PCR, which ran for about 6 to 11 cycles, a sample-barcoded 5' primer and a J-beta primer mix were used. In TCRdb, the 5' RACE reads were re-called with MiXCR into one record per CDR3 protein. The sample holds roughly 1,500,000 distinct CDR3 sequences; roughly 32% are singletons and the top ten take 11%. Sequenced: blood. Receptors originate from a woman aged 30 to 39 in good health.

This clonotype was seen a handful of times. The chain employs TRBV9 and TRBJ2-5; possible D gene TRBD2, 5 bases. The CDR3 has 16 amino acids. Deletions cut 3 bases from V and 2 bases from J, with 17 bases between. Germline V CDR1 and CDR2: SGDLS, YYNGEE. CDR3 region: CASSASIYGMQETQYF. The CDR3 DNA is TGTGCCAGCAGCGCATCGATCTACGGGATGCAAGAGACCCAGTACTTC.

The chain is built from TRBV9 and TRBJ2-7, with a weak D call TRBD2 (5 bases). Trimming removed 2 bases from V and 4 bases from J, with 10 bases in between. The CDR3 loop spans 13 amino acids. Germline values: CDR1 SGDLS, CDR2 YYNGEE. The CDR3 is CASSVGLEYEQYF. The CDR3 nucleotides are TGTGCCAGCAGCGTCGGACTGGAGTACGAGCAGTACTTC. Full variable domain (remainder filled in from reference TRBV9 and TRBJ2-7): DSGVTQTPKHLITATGQRVTLRCSPRSGDLSVYWYQQSLDQGLQFLIQYYNGEERAKGNILERFSAQQFPDLHSELNLSSLELGDSALYFCASSVGLEYEQYFGPGTRLTVT.

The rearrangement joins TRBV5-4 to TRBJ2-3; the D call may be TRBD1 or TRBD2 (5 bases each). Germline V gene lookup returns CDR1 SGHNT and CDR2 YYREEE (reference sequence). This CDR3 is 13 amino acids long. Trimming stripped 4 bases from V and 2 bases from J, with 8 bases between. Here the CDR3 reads CASSAGTTDTQYF. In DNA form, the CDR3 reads TGTGCCAGCAGCGCCGGGACCACAGATACGCAGTATTTT.

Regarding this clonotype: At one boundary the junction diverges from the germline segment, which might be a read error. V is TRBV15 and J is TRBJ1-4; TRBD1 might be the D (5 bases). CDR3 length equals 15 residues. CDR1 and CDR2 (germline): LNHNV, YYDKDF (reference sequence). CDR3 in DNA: TGTGCCACCAGCAGAGATGGGGCAGGGAATGAAAAACGGTTTTTT. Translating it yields CATSRDGAGNEKRFF.

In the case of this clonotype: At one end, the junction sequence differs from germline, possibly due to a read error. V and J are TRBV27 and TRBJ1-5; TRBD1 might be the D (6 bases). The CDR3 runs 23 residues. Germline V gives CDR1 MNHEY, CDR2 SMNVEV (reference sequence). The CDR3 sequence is CASSLPGGSIWRGRGYCNQPRHF. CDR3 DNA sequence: TGTGCCAGCAGTTTACCTGGTGGATCGATTTGGCGGGGGAGGGGGTATTGCAATCAGCCCCGGCATTTT.

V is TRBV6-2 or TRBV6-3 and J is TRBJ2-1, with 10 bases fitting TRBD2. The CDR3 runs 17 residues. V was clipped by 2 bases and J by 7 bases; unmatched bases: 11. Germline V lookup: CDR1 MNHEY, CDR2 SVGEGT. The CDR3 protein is CASSYLSGGAVGNEQFF. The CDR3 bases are TGTGCCAGCAGTTACCTGAGCGGGGGGGCCGTTGGGAATGAGCAGTTCTTC.

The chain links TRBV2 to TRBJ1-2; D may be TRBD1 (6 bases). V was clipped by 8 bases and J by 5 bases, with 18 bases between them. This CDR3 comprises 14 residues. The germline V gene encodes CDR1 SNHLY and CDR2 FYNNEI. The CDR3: CASPTGQTMYGYTF. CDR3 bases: TGTGCCAGCCCCACAGGACAGACAATGTATGGCTACACCTTC.

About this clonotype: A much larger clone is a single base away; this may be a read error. CDR3 protein: CASSEGPGASTNTQYF. CDR3 coding DNA: TGTGCCAGCAGTGAAGGCCCAGGAGCTAGCACAAATACGCAGTATTTT. J is TRBJ2-3 and V is TRBV6-1; tentative D call: TRBD2 (5 bases). This CDR3 contains 16 residues. The germline V gene has CDR1 MNHNS and CDR2 SASEGT.

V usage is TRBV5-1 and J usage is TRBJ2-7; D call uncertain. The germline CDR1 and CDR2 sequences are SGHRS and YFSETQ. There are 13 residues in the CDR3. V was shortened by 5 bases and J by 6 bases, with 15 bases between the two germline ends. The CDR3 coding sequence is TGCGCCAGCAGTTTGTTTTTAGTCAGCGAGCAGTACTTC. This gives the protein CASSLFLVSEQYF.

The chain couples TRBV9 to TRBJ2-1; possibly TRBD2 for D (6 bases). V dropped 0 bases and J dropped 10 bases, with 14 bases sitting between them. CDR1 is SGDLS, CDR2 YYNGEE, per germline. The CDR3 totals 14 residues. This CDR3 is CASSVDGASDEQFF. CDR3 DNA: TGTGCCAGCAGCGTAGATGGGGCTAGCGACGAGCAGTTCTTC. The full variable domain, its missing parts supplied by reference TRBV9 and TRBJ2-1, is DSGVTQTPKHLITATGQRVTLRCSPRSGDLSVYWYQQSLDQGLQFLIQYYNGEERAKGNILERFSAQQFPDLHSELNLSSLELGDSALYFCASSVDGASDEQFFGPGTRLTVL.

The CDR3 sequence: CSVRQGIHTEAFF. The CDR3 DNA follows: TGCAGCGTCAGACAGGGTATACACACTGAAGCTTTCTTT. The rearrangement links TRBV29-1 to TRBJ1-1; 7 positions match TRBD1. CDR1 and CDR2 (germline): SQVTM, ANQGSEA. V dropped 6 bases and J dropped 3; count of bases not matched to a gene: 7. The CDR3 extends over 13 amino acids.

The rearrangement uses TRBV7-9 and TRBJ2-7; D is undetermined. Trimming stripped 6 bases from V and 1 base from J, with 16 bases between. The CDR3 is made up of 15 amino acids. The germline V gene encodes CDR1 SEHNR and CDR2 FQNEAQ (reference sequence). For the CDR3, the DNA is TGTGCCAGCAGGTCCCTCCTCGGGCCTTCCTACGAGCAGTACTTC. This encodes CASRSLLGPSYEQYF.

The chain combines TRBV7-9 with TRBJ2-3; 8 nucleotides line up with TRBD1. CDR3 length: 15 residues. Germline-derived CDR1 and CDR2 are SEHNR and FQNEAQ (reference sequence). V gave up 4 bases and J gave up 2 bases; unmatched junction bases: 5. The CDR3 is CASSSGTGPTDTQYF. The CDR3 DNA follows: TGTGCCAGCAGCTCGGGGACAGGTCCCACAGATACGCAGTATTTT.

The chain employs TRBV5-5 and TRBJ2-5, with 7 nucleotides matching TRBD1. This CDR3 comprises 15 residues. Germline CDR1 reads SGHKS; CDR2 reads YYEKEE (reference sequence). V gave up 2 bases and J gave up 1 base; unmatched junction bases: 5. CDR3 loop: CASSFWTGLQETQYF. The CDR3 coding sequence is TGTGCCAGCAGCTTCTGGACAGGCCTCCAAGAGACCCAGTACTTC.

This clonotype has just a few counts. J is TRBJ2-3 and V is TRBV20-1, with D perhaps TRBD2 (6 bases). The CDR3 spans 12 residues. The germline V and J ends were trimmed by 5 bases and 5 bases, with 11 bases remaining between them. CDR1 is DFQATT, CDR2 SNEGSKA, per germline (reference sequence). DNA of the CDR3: TGCAGTGCTGCCGGGACTCAAGATACGCAGTATTTT. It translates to CSAAGTQDTQYF.